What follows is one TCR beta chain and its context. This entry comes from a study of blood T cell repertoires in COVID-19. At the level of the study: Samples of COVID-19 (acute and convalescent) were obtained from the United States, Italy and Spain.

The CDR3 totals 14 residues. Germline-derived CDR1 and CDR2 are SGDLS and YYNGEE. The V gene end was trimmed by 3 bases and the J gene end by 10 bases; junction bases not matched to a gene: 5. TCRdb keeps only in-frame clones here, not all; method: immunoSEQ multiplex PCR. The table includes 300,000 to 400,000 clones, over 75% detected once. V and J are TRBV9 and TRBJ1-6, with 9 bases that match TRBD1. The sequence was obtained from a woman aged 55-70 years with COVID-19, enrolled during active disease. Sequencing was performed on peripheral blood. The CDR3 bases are TGTGCCAGCAGCGACCGACAGGGGGTATCACCCCTCCACTTT. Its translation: CASSDRQGVSPLHF.